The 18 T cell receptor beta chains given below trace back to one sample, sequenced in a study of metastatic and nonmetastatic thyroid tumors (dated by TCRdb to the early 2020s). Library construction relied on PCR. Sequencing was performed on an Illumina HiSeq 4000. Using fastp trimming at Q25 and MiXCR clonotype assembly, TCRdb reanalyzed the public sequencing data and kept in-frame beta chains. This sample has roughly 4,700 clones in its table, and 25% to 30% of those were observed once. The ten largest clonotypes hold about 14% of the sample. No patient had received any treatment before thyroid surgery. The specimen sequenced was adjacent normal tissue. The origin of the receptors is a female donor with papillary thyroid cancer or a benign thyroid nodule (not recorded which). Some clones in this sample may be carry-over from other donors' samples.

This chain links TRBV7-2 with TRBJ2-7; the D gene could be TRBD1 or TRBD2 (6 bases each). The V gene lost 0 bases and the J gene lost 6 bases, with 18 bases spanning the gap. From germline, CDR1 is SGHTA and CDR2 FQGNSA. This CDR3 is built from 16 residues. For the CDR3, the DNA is TGTGCCAGCAGCTTAGCGCGCGTGGGGGGCATAGGCGAGCAGTACTTC. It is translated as CASSLARVGGIGEQYF.

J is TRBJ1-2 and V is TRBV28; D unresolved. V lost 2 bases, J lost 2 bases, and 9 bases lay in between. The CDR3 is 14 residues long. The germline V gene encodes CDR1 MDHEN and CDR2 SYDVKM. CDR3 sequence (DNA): TGTGCCAGCAGTTTACGACCGATGAACTATGGCTACACCTTC. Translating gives CASSLRPMNYGYTF.

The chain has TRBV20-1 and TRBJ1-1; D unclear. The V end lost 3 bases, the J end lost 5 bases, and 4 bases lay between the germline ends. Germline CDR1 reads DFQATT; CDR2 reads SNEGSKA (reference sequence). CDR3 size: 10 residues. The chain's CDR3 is CSARRTEAFF. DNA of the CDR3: TGCAGTGCTAGGAGGACTGAAGCTTTCTTT.

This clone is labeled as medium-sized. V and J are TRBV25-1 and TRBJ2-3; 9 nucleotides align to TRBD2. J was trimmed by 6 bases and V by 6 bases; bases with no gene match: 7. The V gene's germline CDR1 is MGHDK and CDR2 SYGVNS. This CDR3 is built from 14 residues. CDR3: CASSLAGWLDTQYF. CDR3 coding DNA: TGTGCCAGCAGCCTAGCGGGATGGTTGGATACGCAGTATTTT.

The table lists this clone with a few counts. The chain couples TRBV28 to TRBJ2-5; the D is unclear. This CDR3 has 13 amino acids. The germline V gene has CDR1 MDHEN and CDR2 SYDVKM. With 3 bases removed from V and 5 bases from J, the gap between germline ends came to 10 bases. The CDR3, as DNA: TGTGCCAGCAGTTTGGTCGGAAGGGAGACCCAGTACTTC. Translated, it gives CASSLVGRETQYF.

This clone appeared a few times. The DNA for the CDR3 is TGTGCCACCGCCGGGATTCTAGAGCCGACCGGGGAGCTGTTTTTT. It is translated as CATAGILEPTGELFF. The V gene is TRBV24-1, the J gene TRBJ2-2, with D perhaps matching TRBD2 (5 bases). The V end lost 9 bases, the J end lost 5 bases, and 18 bases lay between the germline ends. CDR3 length: 15 amino acids. Germline CDR1 is KGHDR and CDR2 is SFDVKD.

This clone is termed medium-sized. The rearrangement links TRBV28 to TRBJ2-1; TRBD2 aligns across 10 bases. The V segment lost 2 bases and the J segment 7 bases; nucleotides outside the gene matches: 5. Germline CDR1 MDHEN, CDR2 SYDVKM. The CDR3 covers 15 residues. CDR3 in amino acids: CASSLLAGVFNEQFF. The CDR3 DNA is TGTGCCAGCAGTTTACTAGCGGGAGTCTTTAATGAGCAGTTCTTC.

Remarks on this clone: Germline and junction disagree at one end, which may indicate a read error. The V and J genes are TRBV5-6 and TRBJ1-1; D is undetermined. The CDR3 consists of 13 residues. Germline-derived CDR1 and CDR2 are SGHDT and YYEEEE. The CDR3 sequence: CASSLPGNTEAFF. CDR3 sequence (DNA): TGTGCAAGCAGCTTGCCCGGGAACACTGAAGCTTTCTTT. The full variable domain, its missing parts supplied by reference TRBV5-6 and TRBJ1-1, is DAGVTQSPTHLIKTRGQQVTLRCSPKSGHDTVSWYQQALGQGPQFIFQYYEEEERQRGNFPDRFSGHQFPNYSSELNVNALLLGDSALYLCASSLPGNTEAFFGQGTRLTVV.

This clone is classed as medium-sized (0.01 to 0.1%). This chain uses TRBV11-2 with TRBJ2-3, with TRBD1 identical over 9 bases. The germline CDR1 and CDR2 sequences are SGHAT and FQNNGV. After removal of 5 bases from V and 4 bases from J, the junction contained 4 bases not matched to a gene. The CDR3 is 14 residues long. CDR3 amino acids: CASSRRQGADTQYF. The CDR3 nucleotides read TGTGCCAGCAGCCGAAGACAGGGGGCAGATACGCAGTATTTT.

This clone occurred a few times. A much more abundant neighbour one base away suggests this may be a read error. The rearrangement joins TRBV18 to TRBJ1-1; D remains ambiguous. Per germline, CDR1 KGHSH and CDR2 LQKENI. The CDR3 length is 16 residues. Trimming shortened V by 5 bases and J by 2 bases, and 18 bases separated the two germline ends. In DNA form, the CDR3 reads TGTGCCAGCTCATACCGACCAGATAGAGGAAACACTGAAGCTTTCTTT. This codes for CASSYRPDRGNTEAFF.

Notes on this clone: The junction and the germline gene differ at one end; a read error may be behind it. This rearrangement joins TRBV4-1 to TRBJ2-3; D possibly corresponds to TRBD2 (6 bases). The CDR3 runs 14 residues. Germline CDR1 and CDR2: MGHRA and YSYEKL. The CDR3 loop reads CASTQATSTETQYF. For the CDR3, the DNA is TGCGCCAGCACCCAAGCTACTAGCACAGAGACGCAGTATTTC.

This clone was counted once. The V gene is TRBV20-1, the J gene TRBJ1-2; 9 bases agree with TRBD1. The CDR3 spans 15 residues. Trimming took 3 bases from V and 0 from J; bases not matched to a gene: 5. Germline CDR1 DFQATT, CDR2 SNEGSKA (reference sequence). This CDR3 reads CSASTGGRTNYGYTF. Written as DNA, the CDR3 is TGCAGTGCTAGCACAGGGGGCCGAACTAACTATGGCTACACCTTC.

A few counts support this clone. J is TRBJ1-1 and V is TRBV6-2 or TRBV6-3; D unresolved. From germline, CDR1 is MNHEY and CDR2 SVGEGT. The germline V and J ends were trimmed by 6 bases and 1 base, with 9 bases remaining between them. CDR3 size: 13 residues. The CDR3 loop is CASRKQWNTEAFF. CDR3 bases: TGTGCCAGCAGAAAACAGTGGAACACTGAAGCTTTCTTT.

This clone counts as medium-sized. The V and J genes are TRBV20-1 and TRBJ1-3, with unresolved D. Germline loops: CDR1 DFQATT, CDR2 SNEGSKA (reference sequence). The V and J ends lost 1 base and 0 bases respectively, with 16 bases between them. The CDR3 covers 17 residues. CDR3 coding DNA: TGCAGTGCTAGAGTAGCAGGTCACTCGGCCTCTGGAAACACCATATATTTT. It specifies CSARVAGHSASGNTIYF.

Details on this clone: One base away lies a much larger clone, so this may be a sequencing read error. DNA of the CDR3: TGTGCCAGCAGTACGGATAGCAGGAGGGATGACAAAAACATTCAGTACTTC. Translated: CASSTDSRRDDKNIQYF. The chain joins TRBV2 to TRBJ2-4; D possibly corresponds to TRBD2 (6 bases). The CDR3 spans 17 residues. V was cut by 5 bases and J by 3 bases, with 20 bases left in between. Germline CDR1 reads SNHLY; CDR2 reads FYNNEI.

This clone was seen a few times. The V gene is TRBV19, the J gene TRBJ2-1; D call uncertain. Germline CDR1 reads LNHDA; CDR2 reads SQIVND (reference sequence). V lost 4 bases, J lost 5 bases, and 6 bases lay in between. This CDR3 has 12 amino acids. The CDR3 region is CASSRVNNEQFF. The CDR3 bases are TGTGCCAGTAGTAGGGTAAACAATGAGCAGTTCTTC.

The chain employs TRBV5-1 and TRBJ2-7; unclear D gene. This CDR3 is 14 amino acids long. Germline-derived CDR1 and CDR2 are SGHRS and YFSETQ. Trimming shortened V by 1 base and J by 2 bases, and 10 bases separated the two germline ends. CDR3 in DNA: TGCGCCAGCAGCTTGTCGGTCACTACCTACGAGCAGTACTTC. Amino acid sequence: CASSLSVTTYEQYF.

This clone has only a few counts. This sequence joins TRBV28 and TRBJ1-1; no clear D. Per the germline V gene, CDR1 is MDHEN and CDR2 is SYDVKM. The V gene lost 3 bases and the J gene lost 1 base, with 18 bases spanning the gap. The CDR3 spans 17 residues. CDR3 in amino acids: CASSFVLLFRPNTEAFF. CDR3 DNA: TGTGCCAGCAGTTTCGTGCTTCTGTTCAGACCGAACACTGAAGCTTTCTTT.